A single sample is the source of the 18 T cell receptor beta chains below, sequenced in a study of blood T cell repertoires in COVID-19. This table comes from immunoSEQ multiplex PCR, and its TCRdb copy is limited to in-frame clones, with some not included. The table has about 280,000 clones, around 86% seen once; the top ten hold 3%. Specimen: peripheral blood. The receptors derive from a woman under 40 with active or convalescent COVID-19.

The chain joins TRBV20-1 to TRBJ1-2, with 7 bases matching TRBD1. The CDR3 consists of 11 residues. CDR1 is DFQATT and CDR2 is SNEGSKA in the germline V gene (reference sequence). The junction had 1 base not matched to a gene; V was cut back by 6 bases and J by 3 bases. The CDR3 DNA reads as TGCAGTGCAGGGGGCCACTATGGCTACACCTTC. It codes for CSAGGHYGYTF.

The chain has TRBV18 and TRBJ1-4, with 7 bases lining up with TRBD1. The CDR3 is 15 amino acids. Looked up from germline, CDR1 is KGHSH and CDR2 is LQKENI. Trimming took 3 bases from V and 6 from J; bases not matched to a gene: 7. The CDR3 region has the DNA TGTGCCAGCTCACCCAACGGGGACAGTCATGAAAAACTGTTTTTT. Protein product: CASSPNGDSHEKLFF.

The CDR3 region has the DNA TGTGCCAGCAGTGAATTCGTAAGTCGGGACTTCCCAATTATGGAGCAGTTCTTC. Protein product: CASSEFVSRDFPIMEQFF. J is TRBJ2-1 and V is TRBV6-1, with D possibly matching TRBD2 (6 bases). Deletions cut 2 bases from V and 10 bases from J, with 27 bases between. The length of the CDR3 is 18 residues. The germline CDR1 and CDR2 sequences are MNHNS and SASEGT.

This clone was recorded once. This chain connects TRBV5-6 to TRBJ2-5, with D tentatively TRBD1 (5 bases). This CDR3 region has 14 residues. Germline V gene data show CDR1 as SGHDT and CDR2 as YYEEEE. Trimming shortened V by 0 bases and J by 1 base, and 7 bases separated the two germline ends. CDR3 nucleotide sequence: TGTGCCAGCAGCTTGGGGGGCGGCCAAGAGACCCAGTACTTC. As protein: CASSLGGGQETQYF.

A single count supports this clone. CDR3 loop: CATSRDRAGGYTF. CDR3 DNA: TGTGCCACCAGCAGAGATCGCGCGGGTGGCTACACCTTC. The chain links TRBV15 to TRBJ1-2; D ambiguous. V lost 0 bases, J lost 7 bases, and 9 bases lay in between. The CDR3 runs to 13 residues. The germline CDR1 and CDR2 sequences are LNHNV and YYDKDF (reference sequence).

The CDR3 sequence is CASSLGDRADEQYF. CDR3 in DNA: TGCGCCAGCAGCTTGGGGGACAGGGCCGACGAGCAGTACTTC. The chain couples TRBV5-1 to TRBJ2-5, with 9 positions matching TRBD1. TRBJ2-7 explains the end of the DNA better; the J call may be wrong. CDR3 length: 14 residues. CDR1 and CDR2 (germline): SGHRS, YFSETQ.

The gene calls are TRBV27 and TRBJ2-5; the D gene is possibly TRBD2 (5 bases). This CDR3 has 14 residues. Trimming pared 6 bases from V and 10 bases from J, leaving 21 bases between. Germline CDR1 is MNHEY and CDR2 is SMNVEV (reference sequence). The CDR3 spells CASSSRGNTRDQYF. The CDR3 DNA follows: TGTGCCAGCAGCTCCCGGGGAAACACGAGGGACCAGTACTTC.

This clone has only a few counts. The chain links TRBV18 to TRBJ1-2, with a possible D match to TRBD1 (6 bases). This CDR3 is built from 16 residues. The V end lost 2 bases, the J end lost 4 bases, and 17 bases lay between the germline ends. From germline, CDR1 is KGHSH and CDR2 LQKENI. CDR3 in DNA: TGTGCCAGCTCACCAAGTGGTCAGGGGTCGCCCTATGGCTACACCTTC. Amino acid sequence: CASSPSGQGSPYGYTF.

The V gene is TRBV29-1, the J gene TRBJ1-1; D might be TRBD1 (6 bases). This CDR3 has 13 residues. Germline loops: CDR1 SQVTM, CDR2 ANQGSEA. V was shortened by 4 bases and J by 5 bases, with 14 bases between the two germline ends. CDR3 sequence (DNA): TGCAGCGTTGTCACAGGGATCATGACTGAAGCTTTCTTT. This translates into CSVVTGIMTEAFF.

This clone was picked up a small number of times. This chain connects TRBV3-1 (or the pseudogene TRBV3-2) to TRBJ2-2; D might be TRBD2 (7 bases). Germline CDR1 LGHDT, CDR2 YNNKEL (reference sequence). The CDR3 runs to 14 residues. Trimming shortened V by 1 base and J by 7 bases, and 10 bases separated the two germline ends. The CDR3 loop is CASSQGGGSGELFF. The CDR3, as DNA: TGTGCCAGCAGCCAAGGGGGGGGCAGCGGGGAGCTGTTTTTT.

This sequence joins TRBV7-2 and TRBJ2-7, with 8 bases matching TRBD1. The germline gives CDR1 SGHTA, CDR2 FQGNSA. Trimming removed 2 bases from V and 1 base from J; junction bases left unmatched: 4. The CDR3 consists of 15 residues. The CDR3 nucleotides read TGTGCCAGCAGCTTAACGGGACAGGCATCCTACGAGCAGTACTTC. It yields the protein CASSLTGQASYEQYF. The complete variable domain, with remaining parts taken from reference TRBV7-2 and TRBJ2-7, reads GAGVSQSPSNKVTEKGKDVELRCDPISGHTALYWYRQSLGQGLEFLIYFQGNSAPDKSGLPSDRFSAERTGGSVSTLTIQRTQQEDSAVYLCASSLTGQASYEQYFGPGTRLTVT.

The CDR3 bases are TGTGCCAGCAGCTTGGGTACGGACAGGAGGGGCTACACCTTC. Its translation is CASSLGTDRRGYTF. The chain combines TRBV5-6 with TRBJ1-2; 7 nucleotides agree with TRBD1. The V gene end was trimmed by 0 bases and the J gene end by 8 bases; junction bases not matched to a gene: 7. CDR1 is SGHDT and CDR2 is YYEEEE in the germline V gene. The CDR3 contains 14 residues.

This clone was seen more than once but under ten times. The rearrangement links TRBV30 to TRBJ1-2, with D possibly TRBD1 on 6 matching bases. CDR1 is GTSNPN, CDR2 SVGIG, per germline (reference sequence). V was pared by 2 bases and J by 6 bases, with 19 bases between. CDR3 length: 15 residues. CDR3 amino acids: CAWSTNPGTSNGYTF. The CDR3 DNA follows: TGTGCCTGGAGTACCAACCCCGGGACATCTAATGGCTACACCTTC.

In its sample, this clone was seen a few times. CDR3 amino acids: CASSVREVGGGYTF. The CDR3 DNA sequence: TGTGCCAGCAGCGTTAGGGAGGTGGGAGGAGGCTACACCTTC. V usage is TRBV9 and J usage is TRBJ1-2, with D hard to call. V was trimmed by 2 bases and J by 8 bases, leaving 16 bases between them. The CDR3 is 14 residues long. Per the germline V gene, CDR1 is SGDLS and CDR2 is YYNGEE.

The rearrangement uses TRBV5-1 and TRBJ1-6, with no clear D. The CDR3 has 13 residues. The germline gives CDR1 SGHRS, CDR2 YFSETQ. V shed 10 bases and J shed 8 bases, with 16 bases lying between them. The CDR3 nucleotides are TGCGCCTCCCAAGTTGAATTAGATTCACCCCTCCACTTT. Protein: CASQVELDSPLHF.

The V and J genes are TRBV14 and TRBJ1-2, with D hard to call. The V gene lost 0 bases and the J gene lost 1 base, with 12 bases spanning the gap. Per the germline V gene, CDR1 is SGHDN and CDR2 is FVKESK. This CDR3 is built from 16 residues. CDR3: CASSQEGPRGNYGYTF. CDR3 in DNA: TGTGCCAGCAGCCAAGAGGGTCCCCGGGGTAACTATGGCTACACCTTC.

This clone was detected only once. The V and J genes are TRBV10-2 and TRBJ2-7; 11 bases are a match to TRBD2. The V and J ends lost 1 base and 6 bases, in that order; junction bases with no gene match: 8. This CDR3 is built from 16 residues. The germline gives CDR1 WSHSY, CDR2 SAAADI. CDR3 sequence (DNA): TGCGCCAGCAGTGAGTTCCTAGCGGGGGGTTACGGCGAGCAGTACTTC. It codes for CASSEFLAGGYGEQYF.

The CDR3 loop is CATSLGSGGTQETQYF. CDR3 in DNA: TGTGCCACCAGTCTGGGGAGCGGGGGGACCCAAGAGACCCAGTACTTC. This chain connects TRBV24-1 to TRBJ2-5; TRBD2 matches 9 bases. With V trimmed by 6 bases and J by 1 base, 8 bases remained unmatched. The CDR3 spans 16 residues. Germline values: CDR1 KGHDR, CDR2 SFDVKD.